This is a list of T cell receptor beta chains from one sample in a study of shared clonotypes between healthy human individuals. Clones were sequenced by immunoSEQ multiplex PCR, and TCRdb holds only the in-frame ones, with some missing. The data contain about 2.4 million clones, roughly 93% of them singletons. Sequences were obtained from naive CD4+ T cells from PBMCs. The receptors here all came from a man aged 18 to 29 in good health. Some clones in this sample may be carry-over from other donors' samples. Each CDR3 is given with its conserved first and last residue. A D gene is named only where the DNA matches it firmly. Expanded clones get a size class; other rows say once, few or many, or leave the size out.

14,.,TRBJ1-1,TRBV11-2,TRBD1,TGTGCCAGCAGCGTGCAGGGGGGGAACACTGAAGCTTTCTTT,CASSVQGGNTEAFF
14,.,TRBJ2-2,TRBV19,.,TGTGCCAGTAGGAGGCGTACGAACACCGGGGAGCTGTTTTTT,CASRRRTNTGELFF
14,.,TRBJ2-2,TRBV5-1,.,TGCGCCAGCAGCCCCCAGGGGAACACCGGGGAGCTGTTTTTT,CASSPQGNTGELFF
13,.,TRBJ2-7,TRBV19,TRBD1,TGTGCCAGTAGCCGGACAGGGGTCGACGAGCAGTACTTC,CASSRTGVDEQYF
13,.,TRBJ1-5,TRBV28,.,TGTGCCAGCAGACCATACCCCCATCAGCCCCAGCATTTT,CASRPYPHQPQHF
16,.,TRBJ1-2,TRBV5-1,TRBD1,TGCGCCAGCAGCTTAACACCCCGGACAGGGGACTATGGCTACACCTTC,CASSLTPRTGDYGYTF
15,.,TRBJ2-5,TRBV5-3,TRBD1,TGTGCCAGATCTACAGGGGGCTACCCTGAAGAGACCCAGTACTTC,CARSTGGYPEETQYF
14,.,TRBJ2-7,TRBV5-5,.,TGTGCCAGCAGCCCCCGGGACACCACCTACGAGCAGTACTTC,CASSPRDTTYEQYF
12,.,TRBJ1-1,TRBV5-8,.,TGTGCCAGCAGCTTGCAGGTGAATAGAGCTTTCTTT,CASSLQVNRAFF
15,.,TRBJ2-5,TRBV5-1,TRBD1,TGCGCCAGCAGCTCCATGGACAGGGTTCAAGAGACCCAGTACTTC,CASSSMDRVQETQYF
18,.,TRBJ2-2,TRBV4-3,.,TGCGCCAGCAGCCAAGAGGTCCTTAGCGGAGTAGGTACCGGGGAGCTGTTTTTT,CASSQEVLSGVGTGELFF
14,once,TRBJ2-1,TRBV19,.,TGTGCCAGTAGAGAGGGGGGATCCTACAATGAGCAGTTCTTC,CASREGGSYNEQFF
14,.,TRBJ2-2,TRBV9,.,TGTGCCAGCAGCAAACACCCGGACACCGGGGAGCTGTTTTTT,CASSKHPDTGELFF
12,.,TRBJ2-5,TRBV11-2,.,TGTGCCAGCAGCCATAGCTGGGAGACCCAGTACTTC,CASSHSWETQYF
14,few,TRBJ1-4,TRBV10-3,TRBD1,TGTGCCATCAGTGAGCGACAGGGTGGTGAAAAACTGTTTTTT,CAISERQGGEKLFF
12,.,TRBJ1-2,TRBV29-1,TRBD1,TGCAGCGGGGGACAGGGAAACTATGGCTACACCTTC,CSGGQGNYGYTF
12,.,TRBJ1-1,TRBV28,.,TGTGCCGGGGGGGATGTGTACACTGAAGCTTTCTTT,CAGGDVYTEAFF
17,.,TRBJ1-4,TRBV6-9,TRBD1,TGTGCCAGCCCCCAGGGACAGGGCTTCGGGGCAAGGGAAAAACTGTTTTTT,CASPQGQGFGAREKLFF
15,.,TRBJ1-1,TRBV11-2,TRBD1,TGTGCCAGCAGCCAACCGACAGGGGCAGGTACTGAAGCTTTCTTT,CASSQPTGAGTEAFF
12,.,TRBJ1-2,TRBV5-4,.,TGTGCCAGCAGTGGGGGGACCTATGGCTACACCTTC,CASSGGTYGYTF
14,.,TRBJ2-3,TRBV7-3,.,TGTGCCAGCAGCTTAGGGGGAGCCCAAGATACGCAGTATTTT,CASSLGGAQDTQYF
17,.,TRBJ2-3,TRBV4-2,.,TGTGCCAGCAGCCCGAGGGGTCGGGAGAAGGGGACAGATACGCAGTATTTT,CASSPRGREKGTDTQYF